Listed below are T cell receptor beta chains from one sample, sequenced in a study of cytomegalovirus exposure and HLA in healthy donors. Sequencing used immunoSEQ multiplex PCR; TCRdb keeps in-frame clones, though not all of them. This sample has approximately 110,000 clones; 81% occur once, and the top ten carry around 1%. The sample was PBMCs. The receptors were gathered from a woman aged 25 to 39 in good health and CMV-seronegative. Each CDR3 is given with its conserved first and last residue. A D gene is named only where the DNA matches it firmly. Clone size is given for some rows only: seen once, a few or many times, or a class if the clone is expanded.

cdr3_nt: TGTGCCAGCAGCCCTGGCGACAGAAGAAATGAGCAGTTCTTC
cdr3_aa: CASSPGDRRNEQFF
d_call: .
v_call: TRBV11-2
j_call: TRBJ2-1
clone_size: once

cdr3_nt: TGTGCCAGCAGTGCCAGGGGGCGTAAACCCTATGGCTACACCTTC
cdr3_aa: CASSARGRKPYGYTF
d_call: TRBD1
v_call: TRBV25-1
j_call: TRBJ1-2
clone_size: .

cdr3_nt: TGTGCCAGCAGTGGGGCTATGAACACTGAAGCTTTCTTT
cdr3_aa: CASSGAMNTEAFF
d_call: .
v_call: TRBV2
j_call: TRBJ1-1
clone_size: once

cdr3_nt: TGTGCCATCAGTGATACGGGGGGAGGAAACTATGGCTACACCTTC
cdr3_aa: CAISDTGGGNYGYTF
d_call: .
v_call: TRBV10-3
j_call: TRBJ1-2
clone_size: .

cdr3_nt: TGTGCTAGTGGTTTAAACCCGAGAGGGGGTACCTACGAGCAGTACTTC
cdr3_aa: CASGLNPRGGTYEQYF
d_call: .
v_call: TRBV12-5
j_call: TRBJ2-7
clone_size: .

cdr3_nt: TGCGCCAGCAGCTTCGGGACAGGGGGCTACGAGCAGTACTTC
cdr3_aa: CASSFGTGGYEQYF
d_call: TRBD1
v_call: TRBV5-1
j_call: TRBJ2-7
clone_size: few

cdr3_nt: TGTGCCAGCAGTTACGAAGACAGGAAAAATTCACCCCTCCACTTT
cdr3_aa: CASSYEDRKNSPLHF
d_call: .
v_call: TRBV6-5
j_call: TRBJ1-6
clone_size: .

cdr3_nt: TGTGCCAGCAGCCAAGACAGGGGAGGCTACAATGAGCAGTTCTTC
cdr3_aa: CASSQDRGGYNEQFF
d_call: TRBD1
v_call: TRBV6-5
j_call: TRBJ2-1
clone_size: once

cdr3_nt: TGTGCCAGCAGTGAATGGGGGACAGAGTGGAATGAAAAACTGTTTTTT
cdr3_aa: CASSEWGTEWNEKLFF
d_call: TRBD1
v_call: TRBV2
j_call: TRBJ1-4
clone_size: .

cdr3_nt: TGTGCCACCAGCAGAGGACAGGGAGATTACACTGAAGCTTTCTTT
cdr3_aa: CATSRGQGDYTEAFF
d_call: TRBD1
v_call: TRBV15
j_call: TRBJ1-1
clone_size: .

cdr3_nt: TGTGCCAGCAGTTTTGCCGGGAGAGGGCCAGATACGCAGTATTTT
cdr3_aa: CASSFAGRGPDTQYF
d_call: .
v_call: TRBV25-1
j_call: TRBJ2-3
clone_size: once

cdr3_nt: TGTGCCAGCAGTCGAGTAGCCGGGCGGGGGTCCCAAGAGACCCAGTACTTC
cdr3_aa: CASSRVAGRGSQETQYF
d_call: TRBD2
v_call: TRBV2
j_call: TRBJ2-5
clone_size: once

cdr3_nt: TGTGCCAGCAGTCCCCAAGTCGGTACCTACGAGCAGTACTTC
cdr3_aa: CASSPQVGTYEQYF
d_call: .
v_call: TRBV6-6
j_call: TRBJ2-7
clone_size: .

cdr3_nt: TGTGCCAGCAGCCCCGGACTAGCGGGTTCCTACAATGAGCAGTTCTTC
cdr3_aa: CASSPGLAGSYNEQFF
d_call: TRBD2
v_call: TRBV7-9
j_call: TRBJ2-1
clone_size: .

cdr3_nt: TGTGCCACCAGGACCTCCCGGGACAGGGGACGGGAAAAACTGTTTTTT
cdr3_aa: CATRTSRDRGREKLFF
d_call: TRBD1
v_call: TRBV15
j_call: TRBJ1-4
clone_size: .

cdr3_nt: TGTGCCAGCAGCGGCCTAGCGGGCGCAGCGCAAGAGACCCAGTACTTC
cdr3_aa: CASSGLAGAAQETQYF
d_call: TRBD2
v_call: TRBV9
j_call: TRBJ2-5
clone_size: .

cdr3_nt: TGTGCCAGCAGTCTTGACAGGAGCTCCTACAATGAGCAGTTCTTC
cdr3_aa: CASSLDRSSYNEQFF
d_call: .
v_call: TRBV7-3
j_call: TRBJ2-1
clone_size: .

cdr3_nt: TGTGCCAGCAGCTTAGTTGGATTGGCAGGGGCCGAGCAGTACTTC
cdr3_aa: CASSLVGLAGAEQYF
d_call: .
v_call: TRBV7-9
j_call: TRBJ2-7
clone_size: .

cdr3_nt: TGTGCCAGCAGCCCCACAGGGGCGGGAGAGACCCAGTACTTC
cdr3_aa: CASSPTGAGETQYF
d_call: TRBD1
v_call: TRBV7-9
j_call: TRBJ2-5
clone_size: once

cdr3_nt: TGTGCCAGCAGCTCCGCAAGGGGGGGCAAGAGCTATGGCTACACCTTC
cdr3_aa: CASSSARGGKSYGYTF
d_call: .
v_call: TRBV9
j_call: TRBJ1-2
clone_size: .

cdr3_nt: TGTGCCAGCCCGGTACCGGGACAGGAGACTGGGGCCAACGTCCTGACTTTC
cdr3_aa: CASPVPGQETGANVLTF
d_call: TRBD1
v_call: TRBV18
j_call: TRBJ2-6
clone_size: .

cdr3_nt: TGTGCCAGCAGCCCACCCGGGGGGAGGACAGATACGCAGTATTTT
cdr3_aa: CASSPPGGRTDTQYF
d_call: TRBD2
v_call: TRBV4-2
j_call: TRBJ2-3
clone_size: .

cdr3_nt: TGTGCCAGCAGCTTAGTTTTTGGACAAGACTATGGCTACACCTTC
cdr3_aa: CASSLVFGQDYGYTF
d_call: .
v_call: TRBV7-2
j_call: TRBJ1-2
clone_size: .

cdr3_nt: TGCGCCAGCAGCCAAGAGTCACAGTCAGGAGGGTATGAGCAGTTCTTC
cdr3_aa: CASSQESQSGGYEQFF
d_call: .
v_call: TRBV4-1
j_call: TRBJ2-1
clone_size: few

cdr3_nt: TGTGCCAGCAGTTCCCTAGGGGGCACCAATCAGCCCCAGCATTTT
cdr3_aa: CASSSLGGTNQPQHF
d_call: TRBD1
v_call: TRBV6-1
j_call: TRBJ1-5
clone_size: few

cdr3_nt: TGTGCCAGCTCCCAGCGGGGCACAGATACGCAGTATTTT
cdr3_aa: CASSQRGTDTQYF
d_call: .
v_call: TRBV7-2
j_call: TRBJ2-3
clone_size: .

cdr3_nt: TGTGCCAGCAGCCAAGACGCTAGCGGGGGTAGTGAGACCCAGTACTTC
cdr3_aa: CASSQDASGGSETQYF
d_call: TRBD2
v_call: TRBV4-2
j_call: TRBJ2-5
clone_size: few

cdr3_nt: TGTGCCAGCAGCTTAGGTTCGTCTAGAGGGAGCGAGCAGTACTTC
cdr3_aa: CASSLGSSRGSEQYF
d_call: .
v_call: TRBV7-2
j_call: TRBJ2-7
clone_size: .

cdr3_nt: TGTGCCAGCTCACGGTACGGGTCTAGCACAGATACGCAGTATTTT
cdr3_aa: CASSRYGSSTDTQYF
d_call: .
v_call: TRBV18
j_call: TRBJ2-3
clone_size: .

cdr3_nt: TGTGCCAGCGGTGGCGGGGTGATGAACACTGAAGCTTTCTTT
cdr3_aa: CASGGGVMNTEAFF
d_call: .
v_call: TRBV6-6
j_call: TRBJ1-1
clone_size: .

cdr3_nt: TGTGCCAGCAGTTTATCCCCAAACAGGGGCCTTGAAGCTTTCTTT
cdr3_aa: CASSLSPNRGLEAFF
d_call: TRBD1
v_call: TRBV27
j_call: TRBJ1-1
clone_size: .

cdr3_nt: TGTGCCAGCTTCCCCCAACCAGGGTTTGCTTTCTTT
cdr3_aa: CASFPQPGFAFF
d_call: .
v_call: TRBV27
j_call: TRBJ1-1
clone_size: .

cdr3_nt: TGTGCCGGCGCACAGGGGGCGGTTGGGAACACTGAAGCTTTCTTT
cdr3_aa: CAGAQGAVGNTEAFF
d_call: TRBD1
v_call: TRBV7-9
j_call: TRBJ1-1
clone_size: .